This is a list of T cell receptor beta chains from one sample in a study of cytomegalovirus exposure and HLA in healthy donors. Libraries were prepared by immunoSEQ multiplex PCR; TCRdb keeps only in-frame clonotypes and omits some of them. The sample lists around 180,000 clones; approximately 75% were seen once. The specimen sequenced was PBMCs. These receptors were taken from a girl aged 5-17 years in good health and CMV-seronegative. The CDR3 runs from the conserved cysteine through the conserved F or W. Each record gives: clone size, D gene, V gene, J gene, CDR3 DNA, CDR3 protein. The D gene is left open where the match is weak. The listing skips clone size in some rows; elsewhere it reads once, few, many or a size class.

.,TRBD1,TRBV7-7,TRBJ2-2,TGTGCTAGCAGCCGACAGGGGGGGACCGGGGAGCTGTTTTTT,CASSRQGGTGELFF
few,.,TRBV30,TRBJ1-4,TGTGCCTGGAGTGTACCGGCAACTAATGAAAAACTGTTTTTT,CAWSVPATNEKLFF
.,.,TRBV18,TRBJ1-6,TGTGCCAGCTCACCTACGGGTCGGGTGGGTTCACCCCTCCACTTT,CASSPTGRVGSPLHF
.,TRBD1,TRBV5-4,TRBJ1-2,TGTGCCAGCAGCCCGGACAGGAACTATGGCTACACCTTC,CASSPDRNYGYTF
.,TRBD1,TRBV6-5,TRBJ1-1,TGTGCCAGCACCCAGGGGGAGGCGAACACTGAAGCTTTCTTT,CASTQGEANTEAFF
.,TRBD1,TRBV19,TRBJ1-2,TGTGCCACCTGGACAGGTCGGGGCTACACCTTC,CATWTGRGYTF
.,TRBD1,TRBV6-1,TRBJ2-7,TGTGCCAGCAGTGAATATTTCCGGGACAGGGACGAGCAGTACTTC,CASSEYFRDRDEQYF
.,.,TRBV30,TRBJ2-1,TGTGCCTGGATTCTGGGCGGGGGCCTATCCTACAATGAGCAGTTCTTC,CAWILGGGLSYNEQFF
once,TRBD1,TRBV5-6,TRBJ2-3,TGTGCCAGCAGCTCCCGACAGGGGTCCACAGATACGCAGTATTTT,CASSSRQGSTDTQYF
few,.,TRBV29-1,TRBJ1-1,TGCAGCGTTGATGGAGCGAACTTGGAAGCTTTCTTT,CSVDGANLEAFF
.,.,TRBV19,TRBJ1-6,TGTGCCAGTAGTATCTCCGGGTCCTATAATTCACCCCTCCACTTT,CASSISGSYNSPLHF
.,.,TRBV2,TRBJ2-7,TGTGCCAGCAGTGCGGAAGGGGTAGGCTCCTACGAGCAGTACTTC,CASSAEGVGSYEQYF
.,.,TRBV5-1,TRBJ2-7,TGCGCCAGCAGCTTATGGGTCGGGAGTGAGCAGTACTTC,CASSLWVGSEQYF
.,TRBD2,TRBV15,TRBJ2-7,TGTGCCACCAGCAGAGATCGGGGCGGGAGGGCCTACGAGCAGTACTTC,CATSRDRGGRAYEQYF
few,TRBD2,TRBV6-1,TRBJ2-3,TGTGCCAGCAGTTCAGCGGGGAGCACAGATACGCAGTATTTT,CASSSAGSTDTQYF
.,TRBD1,TRBV5-4,TRBJ1-6,TGTGCCAGCAGCTACGACAGGGGTAGCTCACCCCTCCACTTT,CASSYDRGSSPLHF
.,TRBD2,TRBV4-1,TRBJ2-1,TGCGCCAGCTCTCCACTGGAGCGGGGGATGAATGAGCAGTTCTTC,CASSPLERGMNEQFF
once,TRBD1,TRBV6-5,TRBJ1-5,TGTGCCAGCAGGTCAGGGGGCGGACAGCCCCAGCATTTT,CASRSGGGQPQHF
.,.,TRBV19,TRBJ2-3,TGTGCCAGTAGTTTTGGACAGACCACAGATACGCAGTATTTT,CASSFGQTTDTQYF
.,.,TRBV14,TRBJ2-2,TGTGCCAGCAGCCAAGGAACAACGAACACCGGGGAGCTGTTTTTT,CASSQGTTNTGELFF
few,.,TRBV4-2,TRBJ2-1,TGTGCCAGCAGCCAAGAAGCGAGCTCCTACAATGAGCAGTTCTTC,CASSQEASSYNEQFF
.,.,TRBV7-9,TRBJ1-2,TGTGCCAGCAGCTTGGTCGGGGAGGGGAACTATGGCTACACCTTC,CASSLVGEGNYGYTF
.,.,TRBV29-1,TRBJ1-5,TGCAGCGTTGAAGGGGAGGGAGCAGATCAGCCCCAGCATTTT,CSVEGEGADQPQHF
.,TRBD2,TRBV7-6,TRBJ2-1,TGTGCCAGCAGCTTAGAAGCGGGGGGGAGGAATGAGCAGTTCTTC,CASSLEAGGRNEQFF
.,TRBD1,TRBV2,TRBJ1-6,TGTGCCAGCAGACCAGGACAGGGATCCTCTTCACCCCTCCACTTT,CASRPGQGSSSPLHF
.,.,TRBV7-3,TRBJ1-1,TGTGCCAGCAGCGCGATAGGGGATGGCACTGAAGCTTTCTTT,CASSAIGDGTEAFF
.,.,TRBV19,TRBJ1-5,TGTGCCAGTACCTTCGCGGCCTCCTCCAATCAGCCCCAGCATTTT,CASTFAASSNQPQHF
.,.,TRBV7-8,TRBJ2-1,TGTGCCAGCAGCATCCAGAGGAACAATGAGCAGTTCTTC,CASSIQRNNEQFF
.,.,TRBV25-1,TRBJ1-2,TGTGCCAGCAGTGAGTGGGCCGGCTATGGCTACACCTTC,CASSEWAGYGYTF
few,TRBD1,TRBV9,TRBJ1-1,TGTGCCAGCAGCGTAGGAGGAAGGACAGGCGATATTGGGCCTTTCTTT,CASSVGGRTGDIGPFF
.,.,TRBV4-1,TRBJ2-7,TGCGCCAGCAGCCAAGATCGGGGATCGGCCGAGCAGTACTTC,CASSQDRGSAEQYF
.,.,TRBV5-8,TRBJ2-1,TGTGCCAGCAGCTTGGCCGACGGACATTACCATGAGCAGTTCTTC,CASSLADGHYHEQFF
few,TRBD1,TRBV5-1,TRBJ2-7,TGCGCCAGCAGCTCATCACAGGGGGCGGACGAGCAGTACTTC,CASSSSQGADEQYF
.,TRBD2,TRBV11-3,TRBJ2-1,TGTGCCAGCAGCTTATCGGGCTTGGGAGGGCGTGAGCAGTTCTTC,CASSLSGLGGREQFF